This record concerns one T cell receptor beta chain sequence. Germline CDR1 reads SGDLS; CDR2 reads YYNGEE. V was pared by 2 bases and J by 6 bases, with 1 base of the junction left unmatched. CDR3 length equals 14 residues. The method was immunoSEQ multiplex PCR; TCRdb's version includes in-frame clones alone and lacks a portion of them. The sample has about 34,000 clones; 82% are singletons. The sample comes from a study of OX40 agonist ivuxolimab in advanced cancers. The sample here was CD4+ or CD8+ T cells sorted from blood, taken in a trial of the OX40 agonist ivuxolimab. The chain is built from TRBV9 and TRBJ1-6; TRBD1 agrees at 8 bases. The origin of this receptor is an adult with an advanced solid tumor such as melanoma, head and neck, liver or kidney cancer. The chain's CDR3 is CASSVGQGNSPLHF. The CDR3 DNA follows: TGTGCCAGCAGCGTCGGACAGGGTAATTCACCCCTCCACTTT.